This TCR beta chain was captured by sequencing in a study of Ad26.COV2.S vaccination and SARS-CoV-2 variants. Overall study: Ad26.COV2.S given intramuscularly, once or twice 56 days apart. Study observations and caveats: Recipients of either vaccine or placebo displayed similar breadth of non-spike TCRs.

Sequencing was performed with immunoSEQ multiplex PCR; in TCRdb, only in-frame clones are kept and a portion is missing. The table lists 360,000 or so clones, approximately 90% of them singletons. On this clone itself: As yet, its antigen is unknown.

The treatment denotes: some 20 received Ad26.COV2.S at low or high dose, single or two shots; 5 received placebo; per-sample allocation not given. On day 63 after the first injection, vaccine and placebo recipients gave samples. Trimming pared 8 bases from V and 1 base from J, leaving 15 bases between. The length of the CDR3 is 15 residues. Germline loops: CDR1 MNHEY, CDR2 SMNVEV (reference sequence). The genes are TRBV27 and TRBJ2-1; no clear D. The receptor's source is a person aged 18-60 years who received the Ad26.COV2.S COVID-19 vaccine or a placebo. The input for sequencing was peripheral blood, taken in a trial of Ad26.COV2.S vaccine versus placebo. The CDR3 region is CASYSTEGSYNEQFF. CDR3 DNA: TGTGCCAGCTATTCAACAGAAGGATCCTACAATGAGCAGTTCTTC.